These 22 T cell receptor beta chains were all obtained from the same sample, sequenced in a study of a mutant IDH1 vaccine in newly diagnosed glioma. Time point specified: baseline, week 1 (first vaccination visit). Treatment meaning: pre-vaccination baseline after standard-of-care therapy. TCRdb keeps only in-frame clones here, not all; method: immunoSEQ multiplex PCR. The sample includes approximately 100,000 clones, roughly 89% of them seen just once. Sequenced here: PBMCs, sampled from a glioma patient treated with radiotherapy, temozolomide or both. The receptors were gathered from a woman in her forties or fifties with glioma.

CDR3 DNA: TGTGCCAGCAGCTTGGTGGCTCGCTCTTTGGATGGCTACACCTTC. This codes for CASSLVARSLDGYTF. This chain links TRBV5-5 with TRBJ1-2; no clear D gene. With 0 bases removed from V and 6 bases from J, the gap between germline ends came to 15 bases. Germline CDR1 reads SGHKS; CDR2 reads YYEKEE (reference sequence). The CDR3 has 15 amino acids.

V gene TRBV20-1 combines with J gene TRBJ2-3, with TRBD1 as a possible D gene (5 bases). Looked up from germline, CDR1 is DFQATT and CDR2 is SNEGSKA (reference sequence). The CDR3 has 11 amino acids. Trimming removed 5 bases at V and 2 bases at J, with 5 bases between. The CDR3 spells CSAGHTDTQYF. CDR3 in DNA: TGCAGTGCTGGACACACAGATACGCAGTATTTT.

The rearrangement uses TRBV9 and TRBJ2-3; tentative D call: TRBD1 (5 bases). Germline CDR1 and CDR2: SGDLS and YYNGEE. The CDR3 extends over 15 amino acids. Deletions cut 0 bases from V and 4 bases from J, with 12 bases between. CDR3 loop: CASSVGQLGADTQYF. CDR3 DNA: TGTGCCAGCAGCGTAGGGCAGCTAGGGGCAGATACGCAGTATTTT. Supplemented by reference TRBV9 and TRBJ2-3, the full variable domain reads DSGVTQTPKHLITATGQRVTLRCSPRSGDLSVYWYQQSLDQGLQFLIQYYNGEERAKGNILERFSAQQFPDLHSELNLSSLELGDSALYFCASSVGQLGADTQYFGPGTRLTVL.

The CDR3 DNA follows: TGCGCCAGCAGCCAAGATGGCGTCCGACAGGGTTACACCGGGGAGCTGTTTTTT. It is translated as CASSQDGVRQGYTGELFF. J is TRBJ2-2 and V is TRBV4-1; the match to TRBD1 covers 7 bases. The germline V gene has CDR1 MGHRA and CDR2 YSYEKL. The CDR3 covers 18 residues. After removal of 0 bases from V and 3 bases from J, the junction contained 10 bases not matched to a gene.

J is TRBJ2-7 and V is TRBV6-1, with D tentatively TRBD2 (5 bases). Trimming removed 6 bases at V and 2 bases at J, with 17 bases between. Germline values: CDR1 MNHNS, CDR2 SASEGT. The CDR3 loop spans 15 amino acids. CDR3 amino acids: CASREAEGRAYEQYF. DNA of the CDR3: TGTGCCAGCAGGGAGGCCGAGGGTCGGGCCTACGAGCAGTACTTC.

This clone came up once. V gene TRBV5-1 combines with J gene TRBJ2-7; a possible D gene is TRBD2 (5 bases). The CDR3 has 15 residues. Trimming removed 1 base from V and 0 bases from J, with 11 bases in between. Germline V lookup: CDR1 SGHRS, CDR2 YFSETQ. As DNA, the CDR3 is TGCGCCAGCAGCTTGTATGCTAGCAGCTCCTACGAGCAGTACTTC. Its translation: CASSLYASSSYEQYF.

The rearrangement uses TRBV18 and TRBJ1-1; 7 bases map to TRBD1. This CDR3 is 16 amino acids long. The germline V gene encodes CDR1 KGHSH and CDR2 LQKENI. V gave up 3 bases and J gave up 3 bases; unmatched junction bases: 10. The CDR3 region has the DNA TGTGCCAGCTCACCCGTAGACACAGGGGTTGACACTGAAGCTTTCTTT. Translation gives CASSPVDTGVDTEAFF.

In DNA form, the CDR3 reads TGTGCCAGCAGTGTTGGTTTCTCGTCGGGTAGCAATCAGCCCCAGCATTTT. This codes for CASSVGFSSGSNQPQHF. The rearrangement links TRBV2 to TRBJ1-5; D not resolved. Per germline, CDR1 SNHLY and CDR2 FYNNEI. The CDR3 contains 17 residues. V dropped 4 bases and J dropped 0 bases, with 16 bases sitting between them. Combining the CDR3 with reference TRBV2 and TRBJ1-5 gives the whole variable domain EPEVTQTPSHQVTQMGQEVILRCVPISNHLYFYWYRQILGQKVEFLVSFYNNEISEKSEIFDDQFSVERPDGSNFTLKIRSTKLEDSAMYFCASSVGFSSGSNQPQHFGDGTRLSIL.

The chain employs TRBV2 and TRBJ1-3; no firm D call. CDR3 length: 15 residues. Germline V lookup: CDR1 SNHLY, CDR2 FYNNEI. V was shortened by 7 bases and J by 0 bases, with 13 bases between the two germline ends. The CDR3: CASNPAERSGNTIYF. DNA for the CDR3: TGTGCCAGCAATCCTGCGGAGCGCTCTGGAAACACCATATATTTT.

CDR3 DNA sequence: TGTGCCAGCAGCCGCAGAGGGCCGGGGGACACTGAAGCTTTCTTT. It yields the protein CASSRRGPGDTEAFF. The genes are TRBV13 and TRBJ1-1, with TRBD1 as a possible D gene (5 bases). Germline loops: CDR1 PRHDT, CDR2 FYEKMQ (reference sequence). The CDR3 is made up of 15 amino acids. With 5 bases removed from V and 3 bases from J, the gap between germline ends came to 16 bases.

The genes are TRBV9 and TRBJ2-3; D might be TRBD2 (6 bases). The CDR3 has 16 amino acids. V was pared by 4 bases and J by 0 bases, with 15 bases between. Germline CDR1 is SGDLS and CDR2 is YYNGEE. The CDR3 here is CASSQGLAPSTDTQYF. The CDR3 coding sequence is TGTGCCAGCAGCCAAGGGCTAGCGCCTAGCACAGATACGCAGTATTTT.

The V call is TRBV2, the J call TRBJ2-6; no clear D gene. With 8 bases removed from V and 0 bases from J, the gap between germline ends came to 2 bases. CDR3 length: 12 residues. Germline V gene sequence: CDR1 SNHLY, CDR2 FYNNEI. CDR3 amino acids: CASHSGANVLTF. In DNA form, the CDR3 reads TGTGCCAGCCACTCTGGGGCCAACGTCCTGACTTTC.

CDR3 nucleotide sequence: TGTGCCAGTAGTATAGATCGACCCGGGACGCTCACAGATACGCAGTATTTT. This codes for CASSIDRPGTLTDTQYF. The genes are TRBV19 and TRBJ2-3; either TRBD1 or TRBD2 may fit D (5 bases each). CDR1 and CDR2 (germline): LNHDA, SQIVND (reference sequence). This CDR3 comprises 17 residues. V was shortened by 0 bases and J by 2 bases, with 15 bases between the two germline ends.

The count of this clone is one. The chain is built from TRBV18 and TRBJ2-7; TRBD2 matches 14 bases. The CDR3 runs 14 residues. CDR1 is KGHSH, CDR2 LQKENI, per germline. The V segment lost 3 bases and the J segment 8 bases; nucleotides outside the gene matches: 3. The CDR3 DNA reads TGTGCCAGCTCACCGACTAGCGGGAGGGACAAGCAGTACTTC. Amino acids: CASSPTSGRDKQYF. The full variable domain, rest sourced from reference TRBV18 and TRBJ2-7, is NAGVMQNPRHLVRRRGQEARLRCSPMKGHSHVYWYRQLPEEGLKFMVYLQKENIIDESGMPKERFSAEFPKEGPSILRIQQVVRGDSAAYFCASSPTSGRDKQYFGPGTRLTVT.

The V call is TRBV7-9, the J call TRBJ1-1; D is ambiguous. Germline CDR1 and CDR2: SEHNR and FQNEAQ (reference sequence). The length of the CDR3 is 11 residues. Trimming took 2 bases from V and 10 from J, leaving 8 bases between them. For the CDR3, the DNA is TGTGCCAGCAGCTTAATGGGAGTAGCTTTCTTT. Protein sequence: CASSLMGVAFF.

The chain carries TRBV7-8 and TRBJ1-3, with D unclear. Germline values: CDR1 SGHVS, CDR2 FQNEAQ. V lost 0 bases to trimming and J lost 0 bases, with 9 bases between them. CDR3 length: 16 amino acids. The CDR3 here is CASSLAGSRSGNTIYF. CDR3 bases: TGTGCCAGCAGCTTAGCTGGCAGTCGCTCTGGAAACACCATATATTTT.

The V gene is TRBV5-1, the J gene TRBJ1-2; D not certain. V was shortened by 0 bases and J by 1 base, with 7 bases between the two germline ends. Germline values: CDR1 SGHRS, CDR2 YFSETQ. The CDR3 is 14 amino acids. CDR3 protein: CASSLVGLNYGYTF. As DNA, the CDR3 is TGCGCCAGCAGCTTGGTCGGGCTTAACTATGGCTACACCTTC.

CDR3 coding DNA: TGTGCCAGCAGTTACTTTGGCGGATATCAAGAGACCCAGTACTTC. Translating it yields CASSYFGGYQETQYF. This sequence joins TRBV6-7 and TRBJ2-5; D is unresolved. TRBV6-7 is known as an ORF, though its function is uncertain. V was trimmed by 1 base and J by 2 bases, leaving 11 bases between them. The CDR3 covers 15 residues.

The V call is TRBV28, the J call TRBJ2-4; D is perhaps TRBD1 or TRBD2 (5 bases each). V dropped 6 bases and J dropped 5 bases, with 11 bases sitting between them. The CDR3 contains 13 residues. Germline V gives CDR1 MDHEN, CDR2 SYDVKM. In DNA form, the CDR3 reads TGTGCCAGCAGCCCGGGACCGGAAAACATTCAGTACTTC. Amino acid sequence: CASSPGPENIQYF.

This clone was observed a few times. The rearrangement uses TRBV30 and TRBJ2-7, with 7 bases fitting TRBD1. Germline loops: CDR1 GTSNPN, CDR2 SVGIG (reference sequence). The CDR3 is made up of 11 amino acids. V was clipped by 8 bases and J by 7 bases; unmatched bases: 8. The CDR3 DNA is TGTGCCGCGGACAGGTCACGGGAGCAGTACTTC. Amino acid sequence: CAADRSREQYF.

The chain carries TRBV5-5 and TRBJ1-5; TRBD1 might be the D (5 bases). Trimming stripped 0 bases from V and 3 bases from J, with 13 bases between. Germline values: CDR1 SGHKS, CDR2 YYEKEE (reference sequence). CDR3 size: 16 residues. Here the CDR3 reads CASSLVGSGINQPQHF. CDR3 sequence (DNA): TGTGCCAGCAGCTTGGTAGGGTCAGGGATCAATCAGCCCCAGCATTTT.

The genes are TRBV18 and TRBJ2-1; TRBD1 agrees at 8 bases. The germline gives CDR1 KGHSH, CDR2 LQKENI. The CDR3 sequence is 15 residues long. V shed 3 bases, J shed 1 base, and the junction held 2 bases outside the gene matches. CDR3 amino acids: CASSPWTGSYNEQFF. CDR3 sequence (DNA): TGTGCCAGCTCACCGTGGACAGGGTCCTACAATGAGCAGTTCTTC.